The clone carrying this TCR beta chain occurred once. The sample comes from a study of blood T cell repertoires in COVID-19. Profiled with immunoSEQ multiplex PCR; TCRdb holds only in-frame clones, not every one. Of 250,000 to 350,000 clones in the sample, around 90% are singletons; the top ten hold 2.5% to 3.5%. Patients in Seattle were enrolled during active infection, then followed longitudinally. Trimming removed 3 bases from V and 5 bases from J, with 11 bases in between. Looked up from germline, CDR1 is SGHKS and CDR2 is YYEKEE (reference sequence). This CDR3 comprises 13 residues. Sequencing used peripheral blood. The chain uses TRBV5-5 and TRBJ1-1; maybe TRBD1 (5 bases). This receptor was taken from a woman in her 30s with COVID-19, enrolled during active disease. The CDR3 loop is CASSSVDSTEAFF. In nucleotides, the CDR3 is TGTGCCAGCAGCTCAGTTGACAGTACTGAAGCTTTCTTT.